A selection of T cell receptor beta chains follows, all from one sample in a study of T-cell reconstitution after alpha-beta-depleted transplantation in children. TCRdb fed the PCR reads into MiXCR, producing one record per CDR3 protein. The sample contains approximately 230,000 distinct CDR3 sequences, roughly a quarter of which appear only once. The sample consisted of PBMCs, mostly from graft donor cells, taken 360 days after TCRalphabeta/CD19-depleted stem cell transplant. The receptors here all came from a female patient aged 2 to 10 who had a stem cell transplant for congenital amegakaryocytic thrombocytopenia, so the T cells may come from the graft donor. The CDR3 runs from the conserved cysteine through the conserved F or W. The D gene is left open where the match is weak. Rows give clone size only sometimes, using once, few, many, or a class for an expanded clone.

clone size | J gene | V gene | D gene | CDR3 protein | CDR3 DNA
. | TRBJ2-7 | TRBV12-3/TRBV12-4 | TRBD1 | CASSPPGQGYEQYF | TGTGCCAGCAGTCCACCGGGACAGGGCTACGAGCAGTACTTC
. | TRBJ1-1 | TRBV12-3/TRBV12-4 | . | CASSLPHTEAFF | TGTGCCAGCAGTTTACCCCACACTGAAGCTTTCTTT
. | TRBJ2-3 | TRBV2 | TRBD2 | CASSEKLAGAGTDTQYF | TGTGCCAGCAGTGAAAAACTAGCGGGGGCGGGGACAGATACGCAGTATTTT
few | TRBJ1-1 | TRBV7-9 | TRBD1 | CASSSQGAVTEAFF | TGTGCCAGCAGCTCACAGGGGGCCGTCACTGAAGCTTTCTTT
. | TRBJ1-2 | TRBV1 | . | CASSERKVILYGYTF | TGTGCCAGCAGTGAACGGAAAGTCATTTTATATGGCTACACCTTC
few | TRBJ2-5 | TRBV29-1 | TRBD1 | CSVVDRVVFSQYF | TGCAGCGTTGTCGACAGGGTCGTGTTCTCCCAGTACTTC
many | TRBJ2-2 | TRBV29-1 | . | CSVEQQGTGELFF | TGCAGCGTTGAACAACAGGGAACCGGGGAGCTGTTTTTT
. | TRBJ2-3 | TRBV6-5 | TRBD1 | CASRLPGTGGQYF | TGTGCCAGCAGATTACCCGGGACAGGGGGGCAGTATTTT
few | TRBJ2-5 | TRBV29-1 | . | CSVGRQETQYF | TGCAGCGTTGGGCGGCAAGAGACCCAGTACTTC
many | TRBJ2-7 | TRBV20-1 | . | CSALPATDTYEQYF | TGCAGTGCCCTTCCCGCGACAGACACCTACGAGCAGTACTTC
. | TRBJ2-7 | TRBV28 | . | CASSPTVYEQYF | TGTGCCAGCAGTCCGACAGTCTACGAGCAGTACTTC
few | TRBJ2-4 | TRBV28 | . | CASSFGSGDIQYF | TGTGCCAGCAGTTTCGGCAGTGGGGACATTCAGTACTTC
. | TRBJ1-6 | TRBV5-1 | . | CASSARVGKAPLHF | TGCGCCAGCAGCGCCAGGGTGGGAAAGGCACCCCTCCACTTT
many | TRBJ1-5 | TRBV20-1 | . | CSAQQFNQPQHF | TGCAGTGCGCAACAGTTCAATCAGCCCCAGCATTTT
. | TRBJ1-2 | TRBV3-1 | . | CASSHTLQINYGYTF | TGTGCCAGCAGCCATACTTTACAGATTAACTATGGCTACACCTTC
few | TRBJ2-1 | TRBV5-1 | . | CASSLWDVGGEQFF | TGCGCCAGCAGCTTGTGGGACGTAGGAGGTGAGCAGTTCTTC
. | TRBJ2-5 | TRBV28 | . | CASSFPQETQYF | TGTGCCAGCAGTTTCCCTCAAGAGACCCAGTACTTC
. | TRBJ2-4 | TRBV12-3/TRBV12-4 | . | CASSYRGADIQYF | TGTGCCAGCAGTTATAGGGGCGCGGACATTCAGTACTTC
few | TRBJ2-5 | TRBV20-1 | . | CSARGGFNQETQYF | TGCAGTGCTAGAGGGGGGTTCAACCAAGAGACCCAGTACTTC
once | TRBJ1-2 | TRBV7-9 | . | CASSNQDGNYGYTF | TGTGCCAGCAGCAACCAGGACGGGAACTATGGCTACACCTTC
many | TRBJ2-1 | TRBV20-1 | TRBD1 | CSAAGTGSYNEQFF | TGCAGTGCTGCCGGGACAGGTTCCTACAATGAGCAGTTCTTC
. | TRBJ2-1 | TRBV12-3/TRBV12-4 | TRBD2 | CASSPQARGAYNEQFF | TGTGCCAGCAGTCCCCAAGCCCGGGGGGCCTACAATGAGCAGTTCTTC
few | TRBJ2-7 | TRBV5-1 | . | CASSSPGPIYEQYF | TGCGCCAGCAGCTCCCCGGGACCTATCTACGAGCAGTACTTC
few | TRBJ1-5 | TRBV7-8 | TRBD1 | CASSLEGARGLNQPQHF | TGTGCCAGCAGCTTAGAGGGGGCCCGGGGTTTAAATCAGCCCCAGCATTTT
few | TRBJ2-1 | TRBV2 | TRBD2 | CASSVRTSGGSSSYNEQFF | TGTGCCAGCAGTGTCAGGACTAGCGGGGGGAGTAGCTCCTACAATGAGCAGTTCTTC
. | TRBJ2-5 | TRBV28 | TRBD2 | CASITAAGGQETQYF | TGTGCCAGCATCACGGCGGCGGGGGGCCAAGAGACCCAGTACTTC
few | TRBJ2-3 | TRBV2 | . | CASSELRIRADTQYF | TGTGCCAGCAGTGAACTTCGGATCAGAGCAGATACGCAGTATTTT